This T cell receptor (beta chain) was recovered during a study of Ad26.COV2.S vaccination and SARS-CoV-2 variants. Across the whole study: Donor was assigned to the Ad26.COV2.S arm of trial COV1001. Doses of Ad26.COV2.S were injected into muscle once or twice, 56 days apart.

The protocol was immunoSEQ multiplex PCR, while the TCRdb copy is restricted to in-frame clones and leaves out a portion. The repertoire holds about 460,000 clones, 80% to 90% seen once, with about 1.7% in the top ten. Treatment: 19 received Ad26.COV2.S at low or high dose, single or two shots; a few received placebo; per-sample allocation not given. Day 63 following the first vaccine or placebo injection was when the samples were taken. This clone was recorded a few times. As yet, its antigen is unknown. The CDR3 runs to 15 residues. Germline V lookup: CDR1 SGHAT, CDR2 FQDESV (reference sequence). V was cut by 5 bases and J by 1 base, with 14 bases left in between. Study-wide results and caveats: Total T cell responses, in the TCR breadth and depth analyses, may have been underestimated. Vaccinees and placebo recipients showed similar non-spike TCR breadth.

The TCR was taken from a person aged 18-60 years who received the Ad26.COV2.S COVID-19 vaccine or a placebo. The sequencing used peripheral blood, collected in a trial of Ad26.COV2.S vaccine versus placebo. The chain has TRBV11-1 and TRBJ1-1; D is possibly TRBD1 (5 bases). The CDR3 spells CASSPLGGRNTEAFF. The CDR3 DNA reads TGTGCCAGCAGCCCTCTTGGGGGTCGGAACACTGAAGCTTTCTTT.